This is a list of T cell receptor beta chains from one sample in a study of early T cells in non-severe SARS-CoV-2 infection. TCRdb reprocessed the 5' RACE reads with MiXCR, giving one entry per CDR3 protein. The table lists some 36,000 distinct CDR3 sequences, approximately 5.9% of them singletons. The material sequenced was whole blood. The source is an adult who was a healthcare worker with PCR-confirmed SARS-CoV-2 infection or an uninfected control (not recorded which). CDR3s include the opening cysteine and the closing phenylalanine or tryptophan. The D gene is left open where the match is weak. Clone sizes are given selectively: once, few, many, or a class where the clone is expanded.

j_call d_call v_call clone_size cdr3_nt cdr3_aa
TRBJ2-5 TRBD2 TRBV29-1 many TGCAGCGTTGAGGGACTAGGCCAAGAGACCCAGTACTTC CSVEGLGQETQYF
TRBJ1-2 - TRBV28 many TGTGCCAGCACCCCTCTCGACAGTTCCTATGGCTACACCTTC CASTPLDSSYGYTF
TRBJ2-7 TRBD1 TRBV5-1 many TGCGCCAGCAGCGCCTGGACAGGGGTCGCCTACGAGCAGTACTTC CASSAWTGVAYEQYF
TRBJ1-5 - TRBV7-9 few TGTGCCAGCAGCTTAGGGCGACGGCCCGGGGAGCCCCAGCATTTT CASSLGRRPGEPQHF
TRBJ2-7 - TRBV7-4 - TGTGCCAGCAGCTTAGTGGGCCTAACTAGAGGCGAGCAGTACTTC CASSLVGLTRGEQYF
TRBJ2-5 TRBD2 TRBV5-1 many TGCGCCAGCAGCTTGGCCTCTATGACTAGCGGGAGGGCAGAGACCCAGTACTTC CASSLASMTSGRAETQYF
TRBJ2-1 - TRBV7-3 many TGTGCCAGCAGCAGAGAGGGCTCCAAAACCGATGAGCAGTTCTTC CASSREGSKTDEQFF
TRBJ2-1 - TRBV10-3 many TGTGCCATCAGTGAGTCCCTCCTCCCGCTCAATGAGCAGTTCTTC CAISESLLPLNEQFF
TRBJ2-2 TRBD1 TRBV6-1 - TGTGCCAGCAGGTTGACAGGGACAAGGGAGCTGTTTTTT CASRLTGTRELFF
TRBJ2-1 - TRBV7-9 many TGTGCCAGCAGCCCGAAAGGGCCCAATGAGCAGTTCTTC CASSPKGPNEQFF
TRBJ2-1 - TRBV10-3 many TGTGCCATCAGTGAGTCAACGGGAGTGGACAATGAGCAGTTCTTC CAISESTGVDNEQFF
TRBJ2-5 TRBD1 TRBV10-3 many TGTGCCATCAGAGACCGGGACAGGGGTACACAAGAGACCCAGTACTTC CAIRDRDRGTQETQYF
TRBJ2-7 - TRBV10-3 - TGTGCCATCAGTGAGTCGTTTAGGGCAAACGAGCAGTACTTC CAISESFRANEQYF
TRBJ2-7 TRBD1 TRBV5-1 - TGCGCCAGCAGCCAGGGACAGGGGCCCTACGAGCAGTACTTC CASSQGQGPYEQYF
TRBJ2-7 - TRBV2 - TGTGCCAGCATCGGGCCTTCCTACGAGCAGTACTTC CASIGPSYEQYF
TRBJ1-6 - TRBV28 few TGTGCCAGCACGGACTTTTCCAATTCACCCCTCCACTTT CASTDFSNSPLHF
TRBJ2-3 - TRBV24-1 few TGTGCCACCCAGGGGGGAGCTAGCACAGATACGCAGTATTTT CATQGGASTDTQYF
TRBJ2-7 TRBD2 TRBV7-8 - TGTGCCAGCAGCTTAGCCCTACTAGCGGGAGACCCCGAGCAGTACTTC CASSLALLAGDPEQYF
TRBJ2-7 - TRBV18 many TGTGCCAGCTCACCAGTCCTCCGGGACGGAACCTACGAGCAGTACTTC CASSPVLRDGTYEQYF
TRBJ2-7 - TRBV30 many TGTGCCTGGAGGGACATTGACAGAGCCTACGAGCAGTACTTC CAWRDIDRAYEQYF
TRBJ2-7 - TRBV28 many TGTGCCAGCAGTTTATCTGGCGGGCGACCCTCGGGCGAGCAGTACTTC CASSLSGGRPSGEQYF
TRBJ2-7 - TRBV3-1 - TGTGCCAGCAGCCAAGGAGGTAGGGGCTACGAGCAGTACTTC CASSQGGRGYEQYF
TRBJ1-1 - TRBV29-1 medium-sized TGCAGCGTTGAAGGTCAGGGGAACACTGAAGCTTTCTTT CSVEGQGNTEAFF
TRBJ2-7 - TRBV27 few TGTGCCAGCAGTTTGCGGGACGGCCCCTACGAGCAGTACTTC CASSLRDGPYEQYF
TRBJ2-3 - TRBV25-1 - TGTGCCAGCAGTGACGGAGGTCAGAGCACAGATACGCAGTATTTT CASSDGGQSTDTQYF
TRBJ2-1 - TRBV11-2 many TGTGCCAGCAGCCTACTCAATGAGCAGTTCTTC CASSLLNEQFF
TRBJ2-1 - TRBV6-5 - TGTGCCAGCAGTTGGGACTCCGGCAATGAGCAGTTCTTC CASSWDSGNEQFF
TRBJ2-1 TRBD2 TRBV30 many TGTGCCTGGAGAGCTACCCAGCGGGAGAAACAGTTCTTC CAWRATQREKQFF
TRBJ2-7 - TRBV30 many TGTGCCTGGGCTCTACAACTCAACGAGCAGTACTTC CAWALQLNEQYF
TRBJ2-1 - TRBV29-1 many TGCAGCGTTGCAACAGCTGAATCCTACAATGAGCAGTTCTTC CSVATAESYNEQFF
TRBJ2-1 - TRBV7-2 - TGTGCCAGCAGCTTCCTACAAGGCTATGAGCAGTTCTTC CASSFLQGYEQFF
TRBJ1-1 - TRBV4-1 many TGCGCCAGCCAGCCTTCGGGGTACACTGAAGCTTTCTTT CASQPSGYTEAFF
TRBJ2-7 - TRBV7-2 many TGTGCCAGCAGTGGGGTCTACGAGCAGTACTTC CASSGVYEQYF
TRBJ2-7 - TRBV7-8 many TGTGCCAGCAGCCTTTATGCCAGTTCCTACGAGCAGTACTTC CASSLYASSYEQYF
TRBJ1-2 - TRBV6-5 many TGTGCCAGCAGCCGGGGGACGGATAACTATGGCTACACCTTC CASSRGTDNYGYTF
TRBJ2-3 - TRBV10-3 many TGTGCCATCAGTGAGTCGACCGGCACAGATACGCAGTATTTT CAISESTGTDTQYF
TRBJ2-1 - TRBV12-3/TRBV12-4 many TGTGCCAGCAGTCCCTACGACGGTTACAATGAGCAGTTCTTC CASSPYDGYNEQFF
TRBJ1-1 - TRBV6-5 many TGTGCCAGCAGTTACGGAGGGACGGGCACTGAAGCTTTCTTT CASSYGGTGTEAFF
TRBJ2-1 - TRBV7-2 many TGTGCCAGCAGCTTAGTGTCTAGTAACTACAATGAGCAGTTCTTC CASSLVSSNYNEQFF
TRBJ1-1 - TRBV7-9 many TGTGCCAGCAGCTTACCCATGGGGCTCTCAGCTTTCTTT CASSLPMGLSAFF
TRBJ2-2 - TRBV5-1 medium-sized TGCGCCAGCAGCTCCTATTCGGCCGGGGAGCTGTTTTTT CASSSYSAGELFF
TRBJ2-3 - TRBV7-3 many TGTGCCAGCAGCCCCCCCGGAGGGGATACGCAGTATTTT CASSPPGGDTQYF
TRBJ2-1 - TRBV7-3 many TGTGCCAGCAGCTTAAGTGGGACTCGTCATGAGCAGTTCTTC CASSLSGTRHEQFF
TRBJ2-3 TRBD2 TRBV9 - TGTGCCAGCGATCTAGCGGGAGGGATGACAGTTACGCAGTATTTT CASDLAGGMTVTQYF
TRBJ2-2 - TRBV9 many TGTGCCAGCAGCGTAGCCTCTAGCCCAATCTACACCGGGGAGCTGTTTTTT CASSVASSPIYTGELFF
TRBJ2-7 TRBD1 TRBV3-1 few TGTGCCAGCAGCCTTACCCCCGGGACAGGGGACGAGCAGTACTTC CASSLTPGTGDEQYF
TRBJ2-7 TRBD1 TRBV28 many TGTGCCAGCATCCGGACAGGGTATTCCTACGAGCAGTACTTC CASIRTGYSYEQYF